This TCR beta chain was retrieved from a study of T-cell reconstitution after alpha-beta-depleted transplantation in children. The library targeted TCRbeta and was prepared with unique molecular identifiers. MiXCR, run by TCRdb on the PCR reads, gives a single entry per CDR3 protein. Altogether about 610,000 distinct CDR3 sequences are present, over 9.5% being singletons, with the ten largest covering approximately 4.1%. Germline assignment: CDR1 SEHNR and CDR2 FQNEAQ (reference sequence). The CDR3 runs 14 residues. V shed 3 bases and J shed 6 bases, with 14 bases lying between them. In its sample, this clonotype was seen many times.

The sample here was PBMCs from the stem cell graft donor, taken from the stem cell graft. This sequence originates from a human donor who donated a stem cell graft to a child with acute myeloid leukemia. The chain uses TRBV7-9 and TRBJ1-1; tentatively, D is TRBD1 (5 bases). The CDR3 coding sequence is TGTGCCAGCAGCTTCGGACAACAATCGGCTGAAGCTTTCTTT. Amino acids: CASSFGQQSAEAFF.